This T cell receptor (beta chain) emerged from a study of shared clonotypes between healthy human individuals. Original data processing: Without quality scores, immunoSEQ junctional reads could not be filtered like full-length reads. Sequencing used immunoSEQ multiplex PCR; TCRdb keeps in-frame clones, though not all of them. The D gene and trimming were derived from the DNA, and the V and J assignments and clone size from that table. The sample shows about a million clones, about 75% of them seen only once. Between the trimmed V and J ends, which lost 2 bases and 0 bases, there was a span of 5 bases. Germline CDR1 MDHEN, CDR2 SYDVKM. This CDR3 has 13 residues. Study-wide results and caveats: Of the naive CD4 clonotypes, approximately 5% were shared across several donors. Non-shared clonotypes had lower generation probabilities than those shared by all four donors.

This clone was counted between two and nine times. Antigen: not known. Donation came from healthy HIV-negative adults that had no recent acute infections or vaccinations. The receptor was derived from a man aged 18-30 years in good health. The material sequenced was memory CD4+ T cells sorted from blood. The subset denotes: CD45RA-negative fraction. The chain employs TRBV28 and TRBJ2-7; D not certain. Here the CDR3 reads CASSLGVSYEQYF. CDR3 DNA sequence: TGTGCCAGCAGTTTAGGGGTCTCCTACGAGCAGTACTTC.